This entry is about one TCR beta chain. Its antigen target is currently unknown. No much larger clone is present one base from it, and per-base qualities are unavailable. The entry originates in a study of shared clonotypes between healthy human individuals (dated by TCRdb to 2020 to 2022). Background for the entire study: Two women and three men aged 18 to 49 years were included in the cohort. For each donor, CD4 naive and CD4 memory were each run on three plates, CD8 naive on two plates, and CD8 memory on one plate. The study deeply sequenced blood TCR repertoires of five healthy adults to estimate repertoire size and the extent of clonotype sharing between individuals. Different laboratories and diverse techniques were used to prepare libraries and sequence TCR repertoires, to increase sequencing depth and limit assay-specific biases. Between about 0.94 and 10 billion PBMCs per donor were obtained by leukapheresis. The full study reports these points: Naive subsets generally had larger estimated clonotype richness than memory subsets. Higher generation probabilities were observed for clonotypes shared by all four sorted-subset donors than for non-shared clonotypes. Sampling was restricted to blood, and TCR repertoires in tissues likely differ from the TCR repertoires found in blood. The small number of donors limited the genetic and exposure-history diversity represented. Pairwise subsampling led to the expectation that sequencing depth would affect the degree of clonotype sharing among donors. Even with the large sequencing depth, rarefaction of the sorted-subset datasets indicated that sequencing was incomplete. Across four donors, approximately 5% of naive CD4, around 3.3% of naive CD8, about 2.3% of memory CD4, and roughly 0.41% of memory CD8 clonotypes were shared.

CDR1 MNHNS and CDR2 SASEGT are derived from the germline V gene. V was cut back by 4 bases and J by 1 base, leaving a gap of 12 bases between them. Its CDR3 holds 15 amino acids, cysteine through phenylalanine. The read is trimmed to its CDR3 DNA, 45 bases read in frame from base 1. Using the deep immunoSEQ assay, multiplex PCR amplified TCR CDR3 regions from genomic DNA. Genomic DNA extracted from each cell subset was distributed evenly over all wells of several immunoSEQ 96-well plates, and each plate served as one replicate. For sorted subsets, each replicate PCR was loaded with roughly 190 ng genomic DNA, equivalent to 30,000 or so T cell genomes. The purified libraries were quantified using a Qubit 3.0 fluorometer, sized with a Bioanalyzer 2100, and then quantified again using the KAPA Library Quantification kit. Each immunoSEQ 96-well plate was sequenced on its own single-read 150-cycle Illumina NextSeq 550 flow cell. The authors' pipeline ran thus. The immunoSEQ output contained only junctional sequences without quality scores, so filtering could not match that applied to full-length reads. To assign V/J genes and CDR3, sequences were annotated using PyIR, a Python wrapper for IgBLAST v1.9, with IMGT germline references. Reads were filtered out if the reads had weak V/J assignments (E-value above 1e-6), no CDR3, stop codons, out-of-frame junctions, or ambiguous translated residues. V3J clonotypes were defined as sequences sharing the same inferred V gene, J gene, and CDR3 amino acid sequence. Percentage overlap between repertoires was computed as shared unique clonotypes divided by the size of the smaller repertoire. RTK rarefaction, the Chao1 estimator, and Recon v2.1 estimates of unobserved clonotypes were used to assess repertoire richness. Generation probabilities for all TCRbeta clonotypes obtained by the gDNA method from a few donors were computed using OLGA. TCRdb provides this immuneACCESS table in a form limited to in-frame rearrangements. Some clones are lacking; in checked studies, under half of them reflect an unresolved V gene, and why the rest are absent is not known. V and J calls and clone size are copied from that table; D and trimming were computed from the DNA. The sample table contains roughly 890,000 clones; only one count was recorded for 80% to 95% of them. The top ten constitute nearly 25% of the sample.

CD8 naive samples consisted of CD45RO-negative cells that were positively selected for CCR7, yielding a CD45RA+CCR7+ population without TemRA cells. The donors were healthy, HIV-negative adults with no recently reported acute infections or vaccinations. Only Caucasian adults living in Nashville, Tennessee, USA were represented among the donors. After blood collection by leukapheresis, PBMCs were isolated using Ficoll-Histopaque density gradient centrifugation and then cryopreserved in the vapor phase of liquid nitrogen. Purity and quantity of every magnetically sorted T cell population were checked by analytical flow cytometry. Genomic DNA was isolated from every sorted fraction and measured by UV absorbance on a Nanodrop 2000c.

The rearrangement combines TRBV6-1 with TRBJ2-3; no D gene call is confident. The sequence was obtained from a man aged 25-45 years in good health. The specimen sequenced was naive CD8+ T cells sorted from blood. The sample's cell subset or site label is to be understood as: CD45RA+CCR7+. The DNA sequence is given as TGTGCCAGCAGTGGAATATTCATGGGCACAGATACGCAGTATTTT. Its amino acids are CASSGIFMGTDTQYF.